Listed here are 12 T cell receptor beta chains from one sample, sequenced in a study of CD8+ T cells in alopecia areata. RNA extraction and reverse transcription yielded cDNA as sequencing template. The table came from immunoSEQ multiplex PCR; TCRdb's copy has only in-frame clones and leaves some out. The sample yields approximately 150,000 clones, 55% seen once. Source material: CD4+ T cells sorted from blood. The receptors originated from a human donor in good health.

The chain carries TRBV29-1 and TRBJ1-1, with D uncertain. CDR3 length: 12 residues. Germline lookup yields CDR1 SQVTM and CDR2 ANQGSEA. With 8 bases removed from V and 1 base from J, the gap between germline ends came to 11 bases. The CDR3 reads CSSSLQNTEAFF. The CDR3 DNA follows: TGCAGCTCCTCTTTACAGAACACTGAAGCTTTCTTT.

This clone was detected once. CDR3 sequence reads: CASSYISYEQYF. The CDR3 region has the DNA TGTGCCAGCAGCTACATTTCCTACGAGCAGTACTTC. The rearrangement links TRBV28 to TRBJ2-7; D remains unclear. The germline V gene encodes CDR1 MDHEN and CDR2 SYDVKM. The CDR3 is made up of 12 amino acids. V shed 6 bases and J shed 1 base, with 7 bases lying between them.

In this sample, this clone turned up a few times. This chain's CDR3 is CSVILWGERATNEKLFF. CDR3 coding DNA: TGCAGCGTTATCCTTTGGGGGGAGAGGGCAACTAATGAAAAACTGTTTTTT. The rearrangement links TRBV29-1 to TRBJ1-4; D possibly corresponds to TRBD1 (5 bases). Between the trimmed V and J ends, which lost 5 bases and 0 bases, there was a span of 19 bases. The CDR3 totals 17 residues. CDR1 is SQVTM, CDR2 ANQGSEA, per germline.

The rearrangement links TRBV2 to TRBJ1-2; a possible D gene is TRBD1 (5 bases). Trimming took 6 bases from V and 4 from J, leaving 9 bases between them. The CDR3 runs 12 residues. Germline lookup yields CDR1 SNHLY and CDR2 FYNNEI. CDR3 nucleotide sequence: TGTGCCAGCAGGGTTACAGGCTATGGCTACACCTTC. Translated, it gives CASRVTGYGYTF.

V usage is TRBV29-1 and J usage is TRBJ2-5; D gene ambiguous. CDR1 SQVTM and CDR2 ANQGSEA come from the germline V gene. V was cut by 4 bases and J by 4 bases, with 7 bases left in between. This CDR3 contains 11 residues. CDR3 DNA: TGCAGCGTTGTAGGTTTAGAGACCCAGTACTTC. This sequence encodes CSVVGLETQYF.

This clone appeared once. The rearrangement joins TRBV30 to TRBJ1-1; no definite D call. This CDR3 has 14 residues. The germline V and J ends were trimmed by 3 bases and 5 bases, with 16 bases remaining between them. Germline CDR1 GTSNPN, CDR2 SVGIG (reference sequence). Here the CDR3 reads CAWRLLDRGTEAFF. In DNA form, the CDR3 reads TGTGCCTGGAGGTTATTGGACCGAGGGACTGAAGCTTTCTTT. Complete variable domain (other parts from reference TRBV30 and TRBJ1-1): SQTIHQWPATLVQPVGSPLSLECTVEGTSNPNLYWYRQAAGRGLQLLFYSVGIGQISSEVPQNLSASRPQDRQFILSSKKLLLSDSGFYLCAWRLLDRGTEAFFGQGTRLTVV.

The chain employs TRBV30 and TRBJ2-5, with a possible D match to TRBD2 (5 bases). CDR3 length equals 16 residues. The germline V and J ends were trimmed by 3 bases and 7 bases, with 24 bases remaining between them. Germline V gives CDR1 GTSNPN, CDR2 SVGIG (reference sequence). The CDR3 reads CAWRSSPETGKGTQYF. CDR3 DNA sequence: TGTGCCTGGAGATCTAGCCCTGAAACGGGGAAGGGGACCCAGTACTTC. Full variable domain (outside the CDR3, taken from reference TRBV30 and TRBJ2-5): SQTIHQWPATLVQPVGSPLSLECTVEGTSNPNLYWYRQAAGRGLQLLFYSVGIGQISSEVPQNLSASRPQDRQFILSSKKLLLSDSGFYLCAWRSSPETGKGTQYFGPGTRLLVL.

The chain has TRBV5-1 and TRBJ1-1, with no clear D. V was cut by 4 bases and J by 0 bases, with 7 bases left in between. Per the germline V gene, CDR1 is SGHRS and CDR2 is YFSETQ. The CDR3 contains 13 residues. The DNA for the CDR3 is TGCGCCAGCAGCAGGGAAATGAACACTGAAGCTTTCTTT. The encoded protein is CASSREMNTEAFF.

This chain uses TRBV19 with TRBJ2-2; no clear D. From germline, CDR1 is LNHDA and CDR2 SQIVND (reference sequence). Trimming cost V 1 base and J 8 bases, with 5 bases left between them. The CDR3 spans 12 residues. CDR3 sequence (DNA): TGTGCCAGTAGTATAGTTGCAGGGGAGCTGTTTTTT. Amino acids: CASSIVAGELFF.

V and J are TRBV11-2 and TRBJ2-7; 13 bases are shared with TRBD2. The J segment lost 6 bases and the V segment lost 5 bases, leaving 10 bases of the junction unmatched. CDR3 size: 16 residues. Germline assignment: CDR1 SGHAT and CDR2 FQNNGV. CDR3 amino acids: CASSDSWTSGRGEQYF. In nucleotides, the CDR3 is TGTGCCAGCAGCGACTCCTGGACTAGCGGGAGAGGCGAGCAGTACTTC.

This clone appeared a few times. The J gene is TRBJ2-3, the V gene TRBV6-5; D unresolved. CDR1 is MNHEY, CDR2 SVGAGI, per germline. Trimming took off 2 bases at V and 8 bases at J, with 14 bases between the two ends. The length of the CDR3 is 14 residues. CDR3 protein: CASSYEQVDSTQYF. DNA for the CDR3: TGTGCCAGCAGTTACGAACAAGTAGACTCTACGCAGTATTTT.

The chain couples TRBV7-9 to TRBJ1-2, with D possibly matching TRBD1 (5 bases). The germline V gene encodes CDR1 SEHNR and CDR2 FQNEAQ (reference sequence). V was cut by 5 bases and J by 4 bases, with 14 bases left in between. The CDR3 loop spans 14 amino acids. CDR3 sequence reads: CASSPSGSGYGYTF. In DNA, the CDR3 is TGTGCCAGCAGCCCTTCAGGGTCTGGCTATGGCTACACCTTC.